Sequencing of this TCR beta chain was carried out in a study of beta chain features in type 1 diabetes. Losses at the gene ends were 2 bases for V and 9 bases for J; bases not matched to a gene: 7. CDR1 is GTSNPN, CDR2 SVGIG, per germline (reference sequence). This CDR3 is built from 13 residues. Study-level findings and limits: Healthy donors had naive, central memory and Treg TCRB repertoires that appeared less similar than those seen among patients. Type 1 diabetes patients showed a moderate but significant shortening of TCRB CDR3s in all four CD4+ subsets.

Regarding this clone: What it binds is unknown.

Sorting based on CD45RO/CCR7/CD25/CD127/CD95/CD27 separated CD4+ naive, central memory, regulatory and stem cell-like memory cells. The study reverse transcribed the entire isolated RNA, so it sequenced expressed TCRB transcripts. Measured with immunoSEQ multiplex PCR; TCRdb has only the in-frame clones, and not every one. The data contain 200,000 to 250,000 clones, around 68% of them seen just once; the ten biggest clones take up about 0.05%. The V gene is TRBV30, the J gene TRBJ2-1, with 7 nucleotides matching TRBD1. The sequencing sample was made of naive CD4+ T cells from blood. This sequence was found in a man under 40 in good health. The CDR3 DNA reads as TGTGCCTGGAGTTTAAACTCAGGGGGTGAGCAGTTCTTC. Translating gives CAWSLNSGGEQFF. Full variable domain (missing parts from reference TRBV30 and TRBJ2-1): SQTIHQWPATLVQPVGSPLSLECTVEGTSNPNLYWYRQAAGRGLQLLFYSVGIGQISSEVPQNLSASRPQDRQFILSSKKLLLSDSGFYLCAWSLNSGGEQFFGPGTRLTVL.